This T cell receptor beta chain derives from a study of T cell responses to AZD1222 COVID-19 vaccine. CDR1 and CDR2 (germline): MNHEY, SVGEGT. The V and J ends lost 0 bases and 0 bases, in that order; junction bases with no gene match: 5. The CDR3 totals 17 residues. Study-wide points: The sample set comprised mostly white British donors with more females, and clonal diversity was possibly underestimated. Spike-specific TCR breadth and depth were elevated following two AZD1222 doses.

As regards this clone: What it binds is not known.

The method was immunoSEQ multiplex PCR; TCRdb's version includes in-frame clones alone and lacks a portion of them. The data contain 90,000 to 100,000 clones, roughly 85% of them seen just once; the ten biggest clones take up around 3.1%. The receptor comes from an adult in good health. Sequencing was performed on peripheral blood, taken on day 0 of AZD1222 vaccination. The V and J genes are TRBV6-2 or TRBV6-3 and TRBJ2-4; 7 bases are a match to TRBD2. CDR3: CASSYSTGEGAKNIQYF. CDR3 DNA sequence: TGTGCCAGCAGTTACTCAACGGGGGAGGGAGCCAAAAACATTCAGTACTTC.